This is a list of T cell receptor beta chains from one sample in a study of regulatory T cells in long-lasting Graves disease. TCRdb ran MiXCR on the multiplex PCR reads and lists one entry per CDR3 protein. In the table there are around 450,000 distinct CDR3 sequences, roughly 15% of which are singletons. These data also featured in a second study, about T cells in Graves' hyperthyroidism and ophthalmopathy.

The sample here was peripheral blood mononuclear cells (PBMCs), taken at new diagnosis, from a patient treated with antithyroid drugs. These receptors all come from a middle-aged man with Graves disease. CDR3s include the opening cysteine and the closing phenylalanine or tryptophan. D genes are given only for firm matches. A row's size may be missing; if present it is once, few, many or a size class.

TRBD2	TRBV20-1	.	TRBJ2-1	CSARARRLAGAPSPYNEQFF	TGCAGTGCTAGAGCAAGACGGCTAGCGGGAGCCCCGAGCCCCTACAATGAGCAGTTCTTC
TRBD2	TRBV2	many	TRBJ2-4	CASMGLAGTKNIQYF	TGTGCCAGCATGGGACTAGCGGGAACCAAAAACATTCAGTACTTC
.	TRBV30	many	TRBJ1-1	CACGVLNTEAFF	TGTGCCTGCGGTGTCCTGAACACTGAAGCTTTCTTT
TRBD2	TRBV30	many	TRBJ2-1	CAWSVRTSRDEQFF	TGTGCCTGGAGTGTTCGGACTAGTCGGGATGAGCAGTTCTTC
.	TRBV6-2/TRBV6-3	few	TRBJ1-2	CASSYSMVGGNYGYTF	TGTGCCAGCAGTTACTCGATGGTTGGGGGAAACTATGGCTACACCTTC
.	TRBV6-1	few	TRBJ2-5	CASSRKQETQYF	TGTGCCAGCAGTCGGAAACAAGAGACCCAGTACTTC
.	TRBV3-1	many	TRBJ1-5	CASSLNRDQPQHF	TGCGCCAGCAGCTTGAACCGTGATCAGCCCCAGCATTTT
.	TRBV20-1	many	TRBJ2-7	CSARDLGGVRDEQYF	TGCAGTGCTAGAGATCTCGGAGGGGTGCGAGACGAGCAGTACTTC
.	TRBV19	few	TRBJ1-6	CASSVRALNSPLHF	TGTGCCAGCAGCGTGAGGGCTCTGAATTCACCCCTCCACTTT
TRBD1	TRBV6-1	few	TRBJ1-5	CASSEGRGPSLPQHF	TGTGCCAGCAGTGAAGGCAGGGGGCCCTCCTTGCCCCAGCATTTT
.	TRBV29-1	.	TRBJ1-3	CSATGSSGNTIYF	TGCAGCGCTACAGGGAGCTCTGGAAACACCATATATTTT
TRBD2	TRBV6-5	few	TRBJ2-1	CASSYSLAGHEQFF	TGTGCCAGCAGTTACTCCCTAGCGGGCCATGAGCAGTTCTTC
TRBD1	TRBV7-8	many	TRBJ2-7	CASSLWDSPYEQYF	TGTGCCAGCAGTTTATGGGACAGCCCCTACGAGCAGTACTTC
.	TRBV6-5	.	TRBJ1-5	CASSYVRGLGNQPQHF	TGTGCCAGCAGTTACGTCCGGGGGCTGGGCAATCAGCCCCAGCATTTT
TRBD2	TRBV12-5	.	TRBJ2-1	CASGGGAGTHYNEQFF	TGTGCTAGTGGGGGAGGGGCGGGCACCCACTACAATGAGCAGTTCTTC
TRBD1	TRBV27	many	TRBJ2-1	CASRPTRTGFVDNYNEQFF	TGTGCCAGCAGACCGACGAGGACAGGATTCGTAGATAATTACAATGAGCAGTTCTTC
TRBD1	TRBV6-1	few	TRBJ1-3	CASSLERTGSGNTIYF	TGTGCCAGCAGTCTCGAGCGGACAGGCTCTGGAAACACCATATATTTT
TRBD2	TRBV29-1	few	TRBJ2-1	CSVASAGVSYNEQFF	TGCAGCGTTGCGTCTGCGGGAGTTTCCTACAATGAGCAGTTCTTC
.	TRBV28	many	TRBJ2-4	CASSKPPWDGHGTRPDIAKNIQYF	TGTGCCAGCAGTAAACCCCCTTGGGACGGCCACGGGACTCGACCTGACATAGCCAAAAACATTCAGTACTTC
TRBD1	TRBV12-3/TRBV12-4	many	TRBJ1-3	CASSLRDREGNTIYF	TGTGCCAGCAGTTTACGGGACAGGGAAGGAAACACCATATATTTT
TRBD2	TRBV7-2	many	TRBJ2-5	CASSLGTSGAQETQYF	TGTGCCAGCAGCTTGGGGACTAGCGGAGCACAAGAGACCCAGTACTTC
.	TRBV28	many	TRBJ2-5	CASRTRYRETQYF	TGTGCCAGCAGAACAAGGTATCGGGAGACCCAGTACTTC
TRBD2	TRBV6-2/TRBV6-3	many	TRBJ2-5	CASRSGLAGVVETQYF	TGTGCCAGCAGATCGGGACTAGCGGGAGTAGTTGAGACCCAGTACTTC
.	TRBV28	many	TRBJ2-5	CASSLAPRGFETQYF	TGTGCCAGCAGTTTGGCCCCCAGGGGTTTTGAGACCCAGTACTTC
TRBD1	TRBV27	many	TRBJ1-5	CASSKPSGQGYFQPQHF	TGTGCCAGCAGTAAACCATCAGGACAGGGATACTTCCAGCCCCAGCATTTT
.	TRBV7-6	many	TRBJ2-5	CASTRDWGSWETQYF	TGTGCCAGCACGCGGGACTGGGGGTCGTGGGAGACCCAGTACTTC
TRBD2	TRBV5-1	many	TRBJ2-2	CASSRTSGSVGELFF	TGCGCCAGCTCCCGGACTAGCGGGAGTGTCGGGGAGCTGTTTTTT
TRBD2	TRBV9	many	TRBJ2-7	CASSLRAGSSYEQYF	TGTGCCAGCAGCCTTAGAGCGGGAAGCTCCTACGAGCAGTACTTC
.	TRBV6-1	.	TRBJ2-5	CASSLQETQETQYF	TGTGCCAGCAGTCTACAGGAGACACAAGAGACCCAGTACTTC
TRBD1	TRBV7-2	many	TRBJ2-5	CASSLNAGTALQETQYF	TGTGCCAGCAGCCTAAATGCCGGGACAGCTCTACAAGAGACCCAGTACTTC
TRBD2	TRBV12-3/TRBV12-4	many	TRBJ2-1	CASSLASGSFSNEQFF	TGTGCCAGCAGTTTAGCTAGCGGGAGTTTCTCCAATGAGCAGTTCTTC
TRBD2	TRBV12-3/TRBV12-4	many	TRBJ2-2	CASSLSGRVGTGELFF	TGTGCCAGCAGTTTAAGCGGGAGAGTAGGAACCGGGGAGCTGTTTTTT
.	TRBV7-3	few	TRBJ1-1	CASSTTGGMNTEAFF	TGTGCCAGCAGCACCACCGGGGGGATGAACACTGAAGCTTTCTTT
.	TRBV20-1	many	TRBJ2-7	CSAPMWRSLSYEQYF	TGCAGTGCCCCTATGTGGCGGAGCTTATCCTACGAGCAGTACTTC
TRBD1	TRBV10-3	.	TRBJ1-4	CAIKRDRDNEKLFF	TGTGCCATCAAGAGGGACAGAGATAATGAAAAACTGTTTTTT
.	TRBV20-1	many	TRBJ2-7	CSASPLARPSYEQYF	TGCAGTGCTAGCCCCCTAGCCCGACCCTCCTACGAGCAGTACTTC
.	TRBV5-1	few	TRBJ1-2	CASSEGVIPGYTF	TGCGCCAGCAGTGAGGGGGTTATCCCTGGCTACACCTTC
.	TRBV20-1	.	TRBJ1-5	CRSVEPKSNQPQHF	TGCAGGTCGGTTGAGCCCAAGAGCAATCAGCCCCAGCATTTT
.	TRBV2	.	TRBJ2-7	CASSDLSYEQYF	TGTGCCAGCAGTGACCTCTCCTACGAGCAGTACTTC
.	TRBV20-1	.	TRBJ1-6	CSAQREGKNSPLHF	TGCAGTGCACAAAGGGAAGGGAAGAATTCACCCCTCCACTTT
.	TRBV2	many	TRBJ2-7	CASTDTDSYEQYF	TGTGCCAGCACCGACACGGACTCCTACGAGCAGTACTTC
TRBD2	TRBV12-5	many	TRBJ2-1	CASGNGLAGVRDEQFF	TGTGCTAGTGGCAATGGACTAGCGGGAGTTCGGGATGAGCAGTTCTTC
.	TRBV18	many	TRBJ2-5	CASSTLRQAAGETQYF	TGTGCCAGCTCGACCCTTCGACAGGCCGCAGGAGAGACCCAGTACTTC
.	TRBV30	many	TRBJ1-5	CAWSRASQPQHF	TGTGCCTGGAGCAGGGCTAGCCAGCCCCAGCATTTT
.	TRBV2	many	TRBJ1-1	CASSETHFRALNTGAFF	TGTGCCAGCAGTGAAACACACTTCCGAGCCCTGAACACTGGAGCTTTCTTT
.	TRBV20-1	.	TRBJ2-3	CSVEARMTDTQYF	TGCAGCGTTGAGGCTCGCATGACAGATACGCAGTATTTT
TRBD2	TRBV27	many	TRBJ2-1	CASSVSGTSGSNEQFF	TGTGCCAGCAGTGTGTCCGGGACTAGCGGGAGCAATGAGCAGTTCTTC
TRBD1	TRBV2	many	TRBJ2-7	CASRRTRDRAYEQYF	TGTGCCAGCAGACGTACTCGGGACAGGGCCTACGAGCAGTACTTC